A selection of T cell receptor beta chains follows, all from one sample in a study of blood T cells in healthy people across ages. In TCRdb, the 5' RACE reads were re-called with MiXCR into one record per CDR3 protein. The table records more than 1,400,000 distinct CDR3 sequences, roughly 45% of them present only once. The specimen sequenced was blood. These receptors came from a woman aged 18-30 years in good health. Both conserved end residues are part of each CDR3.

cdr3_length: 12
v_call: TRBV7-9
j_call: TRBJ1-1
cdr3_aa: CASRSAEDDAFF

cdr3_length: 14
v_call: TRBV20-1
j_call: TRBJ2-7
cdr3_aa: CSASSELAGYEQYF

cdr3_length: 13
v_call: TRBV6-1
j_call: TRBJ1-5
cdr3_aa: CASSGQGRQPQHF

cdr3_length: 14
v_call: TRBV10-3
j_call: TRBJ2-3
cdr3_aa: CAISPGQGGDTQYF

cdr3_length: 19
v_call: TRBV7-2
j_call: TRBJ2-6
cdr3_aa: CASSPRIRDPSGAQAVLTF

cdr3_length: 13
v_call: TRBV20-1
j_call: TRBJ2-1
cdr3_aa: CSARTSSYNEQFF

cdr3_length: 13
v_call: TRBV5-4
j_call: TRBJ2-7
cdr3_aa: CASSPNRVDIRYF

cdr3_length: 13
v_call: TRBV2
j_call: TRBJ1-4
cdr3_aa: CASTGTTNEKLFF

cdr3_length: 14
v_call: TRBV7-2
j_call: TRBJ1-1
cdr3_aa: CASKPQSGGTEAFF

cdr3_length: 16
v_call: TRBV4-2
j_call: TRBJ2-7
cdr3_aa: CASSQDLTRWADEQYF

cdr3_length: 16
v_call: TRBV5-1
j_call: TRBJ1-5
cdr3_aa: CASSLTPGQGDQPQHF

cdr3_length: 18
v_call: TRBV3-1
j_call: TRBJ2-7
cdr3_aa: CASSPPGTSADGSYEQYF

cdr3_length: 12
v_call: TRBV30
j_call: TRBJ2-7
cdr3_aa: CASDRSSYEQYF

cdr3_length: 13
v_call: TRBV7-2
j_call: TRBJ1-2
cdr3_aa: CASSQTALYGYTF

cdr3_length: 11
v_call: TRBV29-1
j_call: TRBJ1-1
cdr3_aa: CSVAGFTEAFF

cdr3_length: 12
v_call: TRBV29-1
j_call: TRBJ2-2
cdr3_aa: CSVAGNTGELFF

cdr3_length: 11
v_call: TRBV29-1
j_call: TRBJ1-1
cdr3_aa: CSVVGGNEAFF

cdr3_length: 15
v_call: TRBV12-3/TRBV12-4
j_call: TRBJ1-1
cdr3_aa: CASSLMGGGNTEAFF

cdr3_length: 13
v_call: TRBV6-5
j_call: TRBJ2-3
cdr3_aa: CASSYVNTDTQYF

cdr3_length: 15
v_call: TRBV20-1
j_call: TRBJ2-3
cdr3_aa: CSAQQTSGSTDTQYF

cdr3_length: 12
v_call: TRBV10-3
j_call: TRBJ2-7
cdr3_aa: CAARGLSGEQYF

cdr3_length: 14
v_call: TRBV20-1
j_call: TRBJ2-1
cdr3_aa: CSARVVGLAGEQFF

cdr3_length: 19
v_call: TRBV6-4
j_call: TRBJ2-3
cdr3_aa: CASRAGLAGVGLGTDTQYF

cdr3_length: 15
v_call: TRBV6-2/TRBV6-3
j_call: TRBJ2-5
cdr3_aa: CASSYGGTNVETQYF

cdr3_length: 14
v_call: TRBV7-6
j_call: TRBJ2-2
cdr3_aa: CASSLPYLSGELFF

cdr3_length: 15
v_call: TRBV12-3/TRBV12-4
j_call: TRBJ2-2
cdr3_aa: CASSLRTEDTGELFF

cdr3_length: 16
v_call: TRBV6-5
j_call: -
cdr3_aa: CASSSTGTHTSYEQYF

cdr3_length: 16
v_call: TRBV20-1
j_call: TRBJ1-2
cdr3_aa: CSAHAQGQGRNYGYTF

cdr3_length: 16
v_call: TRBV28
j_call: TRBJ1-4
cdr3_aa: CASSFRTPATNEKLFF

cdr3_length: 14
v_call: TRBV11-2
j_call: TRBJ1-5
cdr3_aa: CASSSGQGSQPQHF

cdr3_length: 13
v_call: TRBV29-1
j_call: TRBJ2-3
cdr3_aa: CSVDGQGSDTQYF

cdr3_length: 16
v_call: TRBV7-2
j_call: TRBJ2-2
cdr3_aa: CASSPFKGGRTGELFF

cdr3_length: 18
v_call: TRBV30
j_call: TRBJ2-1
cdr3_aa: CAWSVGTGLAEVGNEQFF

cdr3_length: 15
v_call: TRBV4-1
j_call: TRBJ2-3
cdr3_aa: CASSQEVAGTDTQYF

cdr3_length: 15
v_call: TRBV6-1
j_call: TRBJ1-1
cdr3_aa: CASSQMGPLPTEAFF

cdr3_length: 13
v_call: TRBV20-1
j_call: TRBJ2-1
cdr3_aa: CSSITGRRGEQFF

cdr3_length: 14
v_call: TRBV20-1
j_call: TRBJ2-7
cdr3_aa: CSAGSVAATYEQYF

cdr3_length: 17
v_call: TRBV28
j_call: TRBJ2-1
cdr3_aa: CASSLPGGQGLQDEQFF

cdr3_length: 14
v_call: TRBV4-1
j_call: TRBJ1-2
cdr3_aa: CASSHGQGAYGYTF

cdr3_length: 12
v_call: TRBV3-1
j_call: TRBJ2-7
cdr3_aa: CASSPTEGEQYF

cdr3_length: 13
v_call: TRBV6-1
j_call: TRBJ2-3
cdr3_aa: CASQMTGTDTQYF